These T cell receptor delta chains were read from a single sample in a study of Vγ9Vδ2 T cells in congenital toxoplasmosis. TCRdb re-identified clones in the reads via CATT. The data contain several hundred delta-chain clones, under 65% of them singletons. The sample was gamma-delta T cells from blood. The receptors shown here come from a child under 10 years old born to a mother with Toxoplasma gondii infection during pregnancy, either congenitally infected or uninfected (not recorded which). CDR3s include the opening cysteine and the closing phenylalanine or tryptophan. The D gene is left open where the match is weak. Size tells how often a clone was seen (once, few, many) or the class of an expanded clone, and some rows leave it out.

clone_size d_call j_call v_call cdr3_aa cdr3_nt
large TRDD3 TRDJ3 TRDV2 CACDILGDSSWDTRQMFF TGTGCCTGTGACATACTGGGGGATAGCTCCTGGGACACCCGACAGATGTTTTTC
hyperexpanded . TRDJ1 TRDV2 CACDTWGSTDKLIF TGTGCCTGTGACACTTGGGGATCCACCGATAAACTCATCTTT
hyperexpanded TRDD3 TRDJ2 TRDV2 CACDTLGDTLTAQLFF TGTGCCTGTGACACACTGGGGGATACTTTGACAGCACAACTCTTCTTT
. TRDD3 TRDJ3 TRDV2 CACDILGDTGSSWDTRQMFF TGTGCCTGTGACATACTGGGGGATACGGGGAGCTCCTGGGACACCCGACAGATGTTTTTC
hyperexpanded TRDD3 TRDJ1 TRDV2 CACDLLGDTADKLIF TGTGCCTGTGATCTTCTGGGGGATACAGCCGATAAACTCATCTTT
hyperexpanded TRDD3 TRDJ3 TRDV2 CACDNTGGYSWDTRQMFF TGTGCCTGTGACAATACTGGGGGATACTCCTGGGACACCCGACAGATGTTTTTC
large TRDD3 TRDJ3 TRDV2 CACDTLGGIRRPWDTRQMFF TGTGCCTGTGACACACTAGGAGGGATACGTAGGCCCTGGGACACCCGACAGATGTTTTTC
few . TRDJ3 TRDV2 CACDTGWSGGASSWDTRQMFF TGTGCCTGTGACACCGGTTGGAGTGGGGGGGCGAGCTCCTGGGACACCCGACAGATGTTTTTC
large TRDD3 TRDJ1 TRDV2 CACDTVGDSDKLIF TGTGCCTGTGACACAGTGGGGGATAGCGATAAACTCATCTTT
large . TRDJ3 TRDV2 CACDTAEGGLSSWDTRQMFF TGTGCCTGTGACACCGCCGAGGGGGGCCTCAGCTCCTGGGACACCCGACAGATGTTTTTC
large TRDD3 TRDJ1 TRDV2 CACDLGDGTDKLIF TGTGCCTGTGACCTGGGGGATGGCACCGATAAACTCATCTTT
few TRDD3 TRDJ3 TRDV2 CACDTAGGYSWETRQMFF TGTGCCTGTGACACCGCTGGGGGATACTCCTGGGAAACCCGACAGATGTTTTTC
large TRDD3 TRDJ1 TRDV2 CACDGVGGYGVDTDKLIF TGTGCCTGTGACGGGGTTGGGGGATACGGAGTAGACACCGATAAACTCATCTTT
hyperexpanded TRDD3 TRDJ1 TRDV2 CACDTLGDTHTDKLIF TGTGCCTGTGACACACTGGGGGATACACACACCGATAAACTCATCTTT
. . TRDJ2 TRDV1 CALGDPPPPYLKPCLPIQAGGFGRLALTAQLFF TGTGCTCTTGGGGACCCCCCCCCGCCTTATTTAAAGCCCTGCCTTCCTATTCAGGCTGGGGGTTTCGGGAGGCTCGCTTTGACAGCACAACTCTTCTTT
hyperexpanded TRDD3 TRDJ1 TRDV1 CALGDQGILPHWGITDKLIF TGTGCTCTTGGGGATCAAGGAATCCTCCCCCACTGGGGGATTACCGATAAACTCATCTTT
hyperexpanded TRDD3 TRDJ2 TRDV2 CACDILGDTLTAQLFF TGTGCCTGTGACATACTGGGGGATACTTTGACAGCACAACTCTTCTTT
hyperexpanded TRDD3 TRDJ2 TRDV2 CACDILGDTTAQLFF TGTGCCTGTGACATACTGGGGGATACGACAGCACAACTCTTCTTT
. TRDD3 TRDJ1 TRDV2 CATVEGYADKLIF TGTGCCACCGTTGAGGGATACGCCGATAAACTCATCTTT
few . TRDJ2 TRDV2 CACDTVGMTAQLFF TGTGCCTGTGACACCGTGGGGATGACAGCACAACTCTTCTTT
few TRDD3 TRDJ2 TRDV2 CACDNTGGYSTAQLFF TGTGCCTGTGACAATACTGGGGGATACTCGACAGCACAACTCTTCTTT
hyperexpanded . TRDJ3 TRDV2 CACDTVGSWDTRQMFF TGTGCCTGTGACACCGTGGGATCCTGGGACACCCGACAGATGTTTTTC
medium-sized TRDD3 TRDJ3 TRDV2 CACDTVLVGDPSWDTRQMFF TGTGCCTGTGATACGGTTTTGGTGGGGGACCCCTCCTGGGACACCCGACAGATGTTTTTC
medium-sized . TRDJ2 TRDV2 CACDTWGTAQLFF TGTGCCTGTGACACCTGGGGGACAGCACAACTCTTCTTT
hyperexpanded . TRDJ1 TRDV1 CALGGGPDKLIF TGTGCTCTTGGGGGAGGTCCCGATAAACTCATCTTT
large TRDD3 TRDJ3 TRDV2 CACDTVLGDTWDTRQMFF TGTGCCTGTGACACCGTACTGGGGGATACCTGGGACACCCGACAGATGTTTTTC
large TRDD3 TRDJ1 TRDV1 CALGPGDRTGDRTPTDKLIF TGTGCTCTTGGGCCTGGGGATCGTACTGGGGATCGCACCCCCACCGATAAACTCATCTTT
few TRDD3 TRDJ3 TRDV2 CACDLTGGHRSSWDTRQMFF TGTGCCTGTGACCTTACTGGGGGACACAGGAGCTCCTGGGACACCCGACAGATGTTTTTC
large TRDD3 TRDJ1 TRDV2 CACDTVGGYADKLIF TGTGCCTGTGACACCGTTGGGGGATACGCCGATAAACTCATCTTT
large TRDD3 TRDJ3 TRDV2 CACDVMGDTGSSWDTRQMFF TGTGCCTGTGACGTTATGGGGGATACGGGGAGCTCCTGGGACACCCGACAGATGTTTTTC
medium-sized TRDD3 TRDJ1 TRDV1 CALGEPPVLGDTDTDKLIF TGTGCTCTTGGGGAACCACCAGTACTGGGGGATACGGACACCGATAAACTCATCTTT
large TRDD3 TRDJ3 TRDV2 CACDYWGIRSWDTRQMFF TGTGCCTGTGACTACTGGGGGATAAGAAGCTGGGACACCCGACAGATGTTTTTC